These 11 T cell receptor beta chains share one sample of origin, sequenced in a study of blood T cell repertoires in COVID-19. The method was immunoSEQ multiplex PCR; TCRdb's version includes in-frame clones alone and lacks a portion of them. The sample lists roughly 120,000 clones, about nine tenths occurring once. The sequencing sample was made of peripheral blood. Receptors originate from a human donor in a cohort sampled during active COVID-19.

The rearrangement uses TRBV15 and TRBJ2-5, with TRBD2 matching over 8 bases. V was pared by 1 base and J by 5 bases, with 0 bases of the junction left unmatched. This CDR3 has 13 amino acids. The germline CDR1 and CDR2 sequences are LNHNV and YYDKDF (reference sequence). CDR3 sequence reads: CATSRAGGETQYF. The CDR3 coding sequence is TGTGCCACCAGCAGAGCGGGAGGGGAGACCCAGTACTTC. Combining the CDR3 with reference TRBV15 and TRBJ2-5 gives the whole variable domain DAMVIQNPRYQVTQFGKPVTLSCSQTLNHNVMYWYQQKSSQAPKLLFHYYDKDFNNEADTPDNFQSRRPNTSFCFLDIRSPGLGDTAMYLCATSRAGGETQYFGPGTRLLVL.

The V and J genes are TRBV6-6 and TRBJ2-5; a possible D gene is TRBD2 (5 bases). Trimming pared 7 bases from V and 4 bases from J, leaving 10 bases between. This CDR3 has 12 residues. The germline CDR1 and CDR2 sequences are MNHNY and SVGAGI (reference sequence). CDR3 bases: TGTGCCAGCACCGGCGAGGGAGAGACCCAGTACTTC. As protein: CASTGEGETQYF.

The chain combines TRBV5-1 with TRBJ2-1, with 10 bases fitting TRBD1. Germline CDR1 and CDR2: SGHRS and YFSETQ. The CDR3 contains 14 residues. V shed 1 base and J 9 bases; nucleotides not matched to a gene: 4. CDR3 sequence (DNA): TGCGCCAGCAGCTTGAGACAGGGGGCGGGTGAGCAGTTCTTC. Amino acid sequence: CASSLRQGAGEQFF.

This clone was observed a handful of times. The same CDR3 can be traced to other DNA sequences in this sample. The genes are TRBV6-5 and TRBJ1-1, with a weak D call TRBD1 (5 bases). The germline V gene encodes CDR1 MNHEY and CDR2 SVGAGI. The CDR3 is 14 residues long. V was shortened by 7 bases and J by 1 base, with 13 bases between the two germline ends. In nucleotides, the CDR3 is TGTGCCAGCAAGCTAGACAGAGAGAACACTGAAGCTTTCTTT. The encoded protein is CASKLDRENTEAFF.

The chain combines TRBV5-4 with TRBJ1-4; D is possibly TRBD1 (5 bases). The CDR3 contains 16 residues. The germline V and J ends were trimmed by 0 bases and 3 bases, with 12 bases remaining between them. Germline V gene lookup returns CDR1 SGHNT and CDR2 YYREEE (reference sequence). Here the CDR3 reads CASSLAGHGANEKLFF. The CDR3 bases are TGTGCCAGCAGCTTGGCAGGACATGGAGCTAATGAAAAACTGTTTTTT.

The rearrangement uses TRBV9 and TRBJ2-3; 8 bases line up with TRBD2. This CDR3 has 16 residues. The germline gives CDR1 SGDLS, CDR2 YYNGEE. Losses at the gene ends were 4 bases for V and 1 base for J; bases not matched to a gene: 8. Here the CDR3 reads CASSPFSGKGTDTQYF. The CDR3 DNA follows: TGTGCCAGCAGCCCATTTAGCGGGAAAGGCACAGATACGCAGTATTTT.

This rearrangement joins TRBV4-1 to TRBJ1-5; the D gene is possibly TRBD1 (6 bases). CDR3 length: 17 amino acids. CDR1 MGHRA and CDR2 YSYEKL come from the germline V gene. Trimming shortened V by 1 base and J by 4 bases, and 17 bases separated the two germline ends. In nucleotides, the CDR3 is TGCGCCAGCAGCCAAGGGACAGCCTCCGGGGCAAATCAGCCCCAGCATTTT. Its translation: CASSQGTASGANQPQHF.

About this clone: Compared with germline, one end of the junction differs, possibly owing to a read error. This rearrangement joins TRBV7-7 to TRBJ2-5; no clear D. This CDR3 comprises 12 residues. Germline-derived CDR1 and CDR2 are SSHAT and FNYEAQ (reference sequence). The CDR3 here is CASSPDGETQYF. The CDR3 DNA follows: TGTGCTAGCAGCCCCGACGGGGAGACCCAGTACTTC.

J is TRBJ1-6 and V is TRBV20-1; weak D call: TRBD1 (5 bases). The CDR3 is 16 residues long. The germline gives CDR1 DFQATT, CDR2 SNEGSKA (reference sequence). V lost 3 bases, J lost 9 bases, and 21 bases lay in between. DNA of the CDR3: TGCAGTGCTAGTGGTAGTGGGACTACCCTTGGTTCACCCCTCCACTTT. This sequence encodes CSASGSGTTLGSPLHF.

In this sample, this clone turned up once. The J gene is TRBJ2-5, the V gene TRBV19, with 12 positions matching TRBD2. Germline V lookup: CDR1 LNHDA, CDR2 SQIVND (reference sequence). The CDR3 extends over 16 amino acids. After removal of 3 bases from V and 5 bases from J, the junction contained 7 bases not matched to a gene. The CDR3 protein is CASSMPSGGALETQYF. In nucleotides, the CDR3 is TGTGCCAGTAGTATGCCTAGCGGGGGGGCCCTGGAGACCCAGTACTTC.

This sequence joins TRBV28 and TRBJ1-5; D is undetermined. From germline, CDR1 is MDHEN and CDR2 SYDVKM. The CDR3 covers 15 residues. Trimming took off 3 bases at V and 5 bases at J, with 14 bases between the two ends. The CDR3 sequence: CASSLGIGDHQPQHF. The CDR3 nucleotides read TGTGCCAGCAGTTTGGGCATCGGGGATCATCAGCCCCAGCATTTT.